This T cell receptor (beta chain) was identified in a study of blood T cell repertoires in COVID-19. Libraries were prepared by immunoSEQ multiplex PCR; TCRdb keeps only in-frame clonotypes and omits some of them. The sample lists more than 80,000 clones; 71% were seen once. The CDR3 has 13 amino acids. Germline V lookup: CDR1 MNHEY, CDR2 SMNVEV (reference sequence). After removal of 6 bases from V and 4 bases from J, the junction contained 6 bases not matched to a gene. Sequencing was performed on peripheral blood. This TCR derives from a human donor with acute or convalescent COVID-19. The donor label of this sample is uncertain. The chain joins TRBV27 to TRBJ2-7, with 7 bases identical to TRBD1. The CDR3 is CASSPLTGYEQYF. CDR3 sequence (DNA): TGTGCCAGCAGCCCTTTGACAGGGTACGAGCAGTACTTC.